This is a list of T cell receptor beta chains from one sample in a study of blood T cell repertoires in COVID-19. Measured with immunoSEQ multiplex PCR; TCRdb has only the in-frame clones, and not every one. The data show 55,000 to 70,000 clones, 90% to 95% seen once. The specimen sequenced was peripheral blood. The receptor source for this set is a man aged 35-49 years with COVID-19, enrolled during active disease. Each CDR3 is given with its conserved first and last residue. The order of the fields is clone size, J gene, V gene, D gene, CDR3 DNA, CDR3 protein. D genes are given only for firm matches. Clone sizes are given selectively: once, few, many, or a class where the clone is expanded.

- TRBJ2-1 TRBV9 - TGTGCCAGCAGCGTAGCTTCTACCCATCCCAATGAGCAGTTCTTC CASSVASTHPNEQFF
- TRBJ2-1 TRBV11-2 - TGTGCCAGCAGATCTACAGGGACCTTAAACAATGAGCAGTTCTTC CASRSTGTLNNEQFF
- TRBJ2-5 TRBV30 - TGTGCCTGGAGGGGGGGGACACCTCGGGCAGAGACCCAGTACTTC CAWRGGTPRAETQYF
- TRBJ2-5 TRBV5-1 TRBD1 TGCGCCAGCAGCTTGGGGGACAGGGGAGGAGAGACCCAGTACTTC CASSLGDRGGETQYF
once TRBJ2-1 TRBV9 TRBD1 TGTGCCAGCAGCACAGGGGCGGGCTACAATGAGCAGTTCTTC CASSTGAGYNEQFF
- TRBJ1-2 TRBV2 - TGTGCCAGCAGTGTGTTAAAGGGAGACTATGGCTACACCTTC CASSVLKGDYGYTF
- TRBJ2-2 TRBV10-1 - TGCGCCAGCAGCAACAGGGTTCGGGGGGAGCTGTTTTTT CASSNRVRGELFF
few TRBJ1-1 TRBV6-5 - TGTGCCAGTAGGCGGGGCACTGAAGCTTTCTTT CASRRGTEAFF
- TRBJ1-2 TRBV4-2 TRBD1 TGTGCCAGGGGACAGGGGGTGGTGAGTGGCTACACCTTC CARGQGVVSGYTF
- TRBJ2-5 TRBV4-1 TRBD2 TGCGCCAGCAGCCAAGCGGGACTAGAGGAGACCCAGTACTTC CASSQAGLEETQYF
- TRBJ2-3 TRBV30 - TGTGCCTGCGAAGAGGGGGGGGCGGGCACAGATACGCAGTATTTT CACEEGGAGTDTQYF
once TRBJ1-5 TRBV30 TRBD1 TGTGCCTGGAGTACAGGGGATCAGCCCCAGCATTTT CAWSTGDQPQHF
- TRBJ2-5 TRBV2 - TGTGCCAGCAGTGTAAGGGGCGGGGTGGGCCAGTACTTC CASSVRGGVGQYF
- TRBJ2-6 TRBV28 - TGTGCCAGCACCCCCTCGGGGGGGGCCAACGTCCTGACTTTC CASTPSGGANVLTF
- TRBJ1-2 TRBV28 - TGTGCCAGCAGTTTGGGCAGTCTATATGGCTACACCTTC CASSLGSLYGYTF
- TRBJ2-7 TRBV4-2 TRBD1 TGTGCCAGCAGCTCCACTCTTCGGACAGGGCGGAACGAGCAGTACTTC CASSSTLRTGRNEQYF
- TRBJ2-7 TRBV28 TRBD1 TGTGCCAGCGGGGACAGGGGGAACGAGCAGTACTTC CASGDRGNEQYF
- TRBJ1-4 TRBV2 TRBD1 TGTGCCAGCAGTGCCGGGACAGCAACTAATGAAAAACTGTTTTTT CASSAGTATNEKLFF
- TRBJ2-1 TRBV7-9 - TGTGCCAGCAGCCTCAGTAGGAGCTCCTACAATGAGCAGTTCTTC CASSLSRSSYNEQFF
- TRBJ1-1 TRBV3-1/TRBV3-2 - TGTGCCAGCAGCCAGCAGGACATTAGCACTGAAGCTTTCTTT CASSQQDISTEAFF
- TRBJ1-2 TRBV5-1 - TGCGCCAGCAGCTCAGGACACGATTATGGCTACACCTTC CASSSGHDYGYTF
- TRBJ2-5 TRBV5-1 TRBD2 TGCGCCAGCAGCTCCCGAGCGGGGGGGCCGGGGGAGACCCAGTACTTC CASSSRAGGPGETQYF
- TRBJ2-7 TRBV28 - TGTGCCAGCAACCCGATGCAGGGCACGTACGAGCAGTACTTC CASNPMQGTYEQYF
- TRBJ2-5 TRBV10-3 - TGTGCCATCAGTGAGGTCAGGCAAGAGACCCAGTACTTC CAISEVRQETQYF
- TRBJ1-4 TRBV30 - TGTGCCTGGAGGGCGACAGCGACTGAAAAACTGTTTTTT CAWRATATEKLFF
- TRBJ1-1 TRBV6-6 TRBD1 TGTGCCAGCAGTTCCCCAGGGGGGAACACTGAAGCTTTCTTT CASSSPGGNTEAFF